Presented here are 29 T cell receptor beta chains from one specimen sequenced in a study of early T cells in non-severe SARS-CoV-2 infection. TCRdb used MiXCR to reprocess the 5' RACE reads, holding one entry per CDR3 protein. The data show some 110,000 distinct CDR3 sequences, with 15% seen just once and about a fifth held by the top ten. Sequences were obtained from whole blood. These receptors were taken from an adult who was a healthcare worker with PCR-confirmed SARS-CoV-2 infection or an uninfected control (not recorded which).

This clonotype was seen a handful of times. This rearrangement joins TRBV10-1 to TRBJ2-5; unclear D gene. V shed 10 bases and J shed 2 bases, with 14 bases lying between them. The CDR3 sequence is 13 residues long. Looked up from germline, CDR1 is WNHNN and CDR2 is SYGVQD (reference sequence). The CDR3, as DNA: TGCGCCACTTCGACTGCACCGCAAGAGACCCAGTACTTC. Protein sequence: CATSTAPQETQYF.

CDR3: CSGTSGGVSRETQYF. The CDR3, as DNA: TGCAGTGGTACTAGCGGGGGGGTGTCTCGAGAGACCCAGTACTTC. The rearrangement links TRBV20-1 to TRBJ2-5; TRBD2 agrees at 13 bases. Losses at the gene ends were 7 bases for V and 4 bases for J; bases not matched to a gene: 9. This CDR3 comprises 15 residues. CDR1 and CDR2 (germline): DFQATT, SNEGSKA (reference sequence).

The V call is TRBV10-3, the J call TRBJ2-7; D is unclear. The germline gives CDR1 ENHRY, CDR2 SYGVKD. This CDR3 is 11 amino acids long. V was clipped by 3 bases and J by 4 bases, with 4 bases between them. The CDR3 sequence: CAISDLYEQYF. Here the CDR3 DNA reads TGTGCCATCAGTGATTTATACGAGCAGTACTTC.

This clonotype was counted only a few times. This chain links TRBV20-1 with TRBJ1-5; D perhaps matches TRBD1 (6 bases). CDR3 length: 13 residues. Per the germline V gene, CDR1 is DFQATT and CDR2 is SNEGSKA (reference sequence). V was shortened by 0 bases and J by 4 bases, with 7 bases between the two germline ends. Here the CDR3 reads CSARDTGNQPQHF. CDR3 in DNA: TGCAGTGCTAGAGACACAGGGAATCAGCCCCAGCATTTT.

This clonotype was found many times. V is TRBV2 and J is TRBJ1-1; 7 bases line up with TRBD1. This CDR3 comprises 14 residues. Germline V CDR1 and CDR2: SNHLY, FYNNEI. Losses at the gene ends were 3 bases for V and 2 bases for J; bases not matched to a gene: 3. The CDR3 DNA reads as TGTGCCAGCAGTGACCGACAGGGAAACACTGAAGCTTTCTTT. Translating it yields CASSDRQGNTEAFF.

There are many counts of this clonotype. A junction end diverges from the germline sequence, so it may reflect a read error. The V and J genes are TRBV12-3 or TRBV12-4 and TRBJ2-3; 10 nucleotides agree with TRBD2. CDR3 length equals 13 residues. CDR3 DNA: TGTGCCAGCACTGTCGCGGCTAGCGGGGGCCTATCCTTT. This sequence encodes CASTVAASGGLSF.

The V and J genes are TRBV6-6 and TRBJ1-4; D unresolved. From germline, CDR1 is MNHNY and CDR2 SVGAGI (reference sequence). The germline V and J ends were trimmed by 2 bases and 8 bases, with 18 bases remaining between them. The CDR3 covers 16 residues. The chain's CDR3 is CASSYLSWVVEEKLFF. The CDR3 DNA reads TGTGCCAGCAGTTACCTTTCATGGGTAGTGGAGGAAAAACTGTTTTTT.

The J gene is TRBJ2-7, the V gene TRBV27; D is ambiguous. The CDR3 is 15 amino acids. Germline V gene lookup returns CDR1 MNHEY and CDR2 SMNVEV (reference sequence). Between the trimmed V and J ends, which lost 5 bases and 7 bases, there was a span of 21 bases. The CDR3, as DNA: TGTGCCAGCAGTCCCCGGGTTTTTTGGCCAAGGGAGCAGTACTTC. Translating gives CASSPRVFWPREQYF.

The chain has TRBV7-2 and TRBJ2-7; no definite D call. CDR3 size: 13 residues. Per the germline V gene, CDR1 is SGHTA and CDR2 is FQGNSA. V was cut by 5 bases and J by 0 bases, with 8 bases left in between. The CDR3 loop is CASSLQLSYEQYF. CDR3 sequence (DNA): TGTGCCAGCAGCCTGCAGCTCTCCTACGAGCAGTACTTC.

This clonotype occurred many times. The chain employs TRBV7-8 and TRBJ2-7; no reliable D call. This CDR3 is built from 12 residues. Trimming pared 5 bases from V and 6 bases from J, leaving 11 bases between. Looked up from germline, CDR1 is SGHVS and CDR2 is FQNEAQ. CDR3 coding DNA: TGTGCCAGCAGCCTCAGACTGGGCGAGCAGTACTTC. Translating it yields CASSLRLGEQYF.

At least ten counts were recorded for this clonotype. The J gene is TRBJ2-3, the V gene TRBV20-1, with D perhaps TRBD1 (5 bases). The CDR3 is 11 residues long. V was clipped by 6 bases and J by 5 bases, with 9 bases between them. Germline-derived CDR1 and CDR2 are DFQATT and SNEGSKA (reference sequence). The CDR3 loop is CSAPQGDTQYF. The CDR3, as DNA: TGCAGTGCCCCCCAGGGAGATACGCAGTATTTT.

This clonotype was detected only a few times. V usage is TRBV27 and J usage is TRBJ2-5, with D tentatively TRBD2 (6 bases). The CDR3 consists of 16 residues. Per the germline V gene, CDR1 is MNHEY and CDR2 is SMNVEV (reference sequence). Trimming removed 2 bases from V and 4 bases from J, with 17 bases in between. The CDR3 DNA sequence: TGTGCCAGCAGTTTAGTGCCGGGACTCCCCAGAGAGACCCAGTACTTC. This encodes CASSLVPGLPRETQYF.

This sequence joins TRBV12-3 or TRBV12-4 and TRBJ2-2; D gene ambiguous. The CDR3 is 11 residues long. With 5 bases removed from V and 9 bases from J, the gap between germline ends came to 7 bases. The CDR3 loop is CASSRRRELFF. As DNA, the CDR3 is TGTGCCAGCAGTAGACGTAGGGAGCTGTTTTTT.

The chain is built from TRBV29-1 and TRBJ2-5, with TRBD2 as a possible D gene (5 bases). Trimming left V 7 bases short and J 2 bases short, with 11 bases between. Germline assignment: CDR1 SQVTM and CDR2 ANQGSEA. The CDR3 has 12 residues. DNA of the CDR3: TGCAGCGGAGGACTCCCTCAAGAGACCCAGTACTTC. It specifies CSGGLPQETQYF.

The genes are TRBV24-1 and TRBJ2-2; 7 nucleotides match TRBD1. The ends lost 2 bases at V and 6 bases at J; junction bases unmatched: 11. Germline loops: CDR1 KGHDR, CDR2 SFDVKD. The CDR3 has 17 residues. The CDR3 reads CATSDSPGTGASGELFF. CDR3 nucleotides: TGTGCCACCAGTGATTCACCCGGTACAGGGGCATCCGGGGAGCTGTTTTTT.

The chain joins TRBV5-1 to TRBJ2-3; a weak D match, TRBD1 (6 bases). Trimming cost V 3 bases and J 2 bases, with 13 bases left between them. The CDR3 is 15 amino acids. Per germline, CDR1 SGHRS and CDR2 YFSETQ. Here the CDR3 DNA reads TGCGCCAGCAGCTACCCGACAGGAACCACAGATACGCAGTATTTT. It specifies CASSYPTGTTDTQYF. The complete variable domain, with remaining parts taken from reference TRBV5-1 and TRBJ2-3, reads KAGVTQTPRYLIKTRGQQVTLSCSPISGHRSVSWYQQTPGQGLQFLFEYFSETQRNKGNFPGRFSGRQFSNSRSEMNVSTLELGDSALYLCASSYPTGTTDTQYFGPGTRLTVL.

This clonotype was counted a few times. This chain uses TRBV27 with TRBJ2-5; 9 bases agree with TRBD1. The CDR3 is 14 amino acids. The J segment lost 4 bases and the V segment lost 4 bases, leaving 4 bases of the junction unmatched. Per the germline V gene, CDR1 is MNHEY and CDR2 is SMNVEV (reference sequence). The CDR3 nucleotides are TGTGCCAGCAGTTCGGACAGGGGAGGAGAGACCCAGTACTTC. This codes for CASSSDRGGETQYF.

V gene TRBV7-9 combines with J gene TRBJ2-4; D tentatively fits TRBD1 or TRBD2 (5 bases each). The ends were cut back, 0 bases at V and 8 bases at J, with 14 bases in the middle. CDR1 SEHNR and CDR2 FQNEAQ come from the germline V gene (reference sequence). The CDR3 loop spans 15 amino acids. CDR3 region: CASSLAGRVGDIQYF. The CDR3 region has the DNA TGTGCCAGCAGCTTAGCGGGCAGGGTCGGGGACATTCAGTACTTC.

The chain couples TRBV10-3 to TRBJ1-6; D might be TRBD1 (5 bases). CDR3 length: 14 amino acids. With 8 bases removed from V and 9 bases from J, the gap between germline ends came to 17 bases. Germline lookup yields CDR1 ENHRY and CDR2 SYGVKD. The CDR3 DNA follows: TGTGCCATCGGCCTGGGGCAGAGGGGTTCACCCCTCCACTTT. It yields the protein CAIGLGQRGSPLHF.

This clonotype appeared a few times. The J gene is TRBJ1-1, the V gene TRBV29-1, with D uncertain. Trimming cost V 7 bases and J 1 base, with 7 bases left between them. There are 11 residues in the CDR3. Germline-derived CDR1 and CDR2 are SQVTM and ANQGSEA. The CDR3: CSGAGNTEAFF. The DNA of the CDR3 is TGCAGCGGCGCGGGGAACACTGAAGCTTTCTTT. Together with reference TRBV29-1 and TRBJ1-1, the CDR3 gives the full variable domain: SAVISQKPSRDICQRGTSLTIQCQVDSQVTMMFWYRQQPGQSLTLIATANQGSEATYESGFVIDKFPISRPNLTFSTLTVSNMSPEDSSIYLCSGAGNTEAFFGQGTRLTVV.

The DNA of the CDR3 is TGTGCCAGCAGTTACTCAGAGTTTTATGGCTACACCTTC. This sequence encodes CASSYSEFYGYTF. The rearrangement joins TRBV6-5 to TRBJ1-2; D ambiguous. CDR1 MNHEY and CDR2 SVGAGI come from the germline V gene. V lost 0 bases, J lost 5 bases, and 7 bases lay in between. The CDR3 has 13 amino acids.

In its sample, this clonotype was seen a few times. The rearrangement links TRBV24-1 to TRBJ1-1; possible D gene TRBD1, 6 bases. Per the germline V gene, CDR1 is KGHDR and CDR2 is SFDVKD. V was trimmed by 2 bases and J by 3 bases, leaving 15 bases between them. The length of the CDR3 is 16 residues. CDR3 in DNA: TGTGCCACCAGTGATTCCTACAGGGTCGGCGACACTGAAGCTTTCTTT. It encodes CATSDSYRVGDTEAFF.

In this sample, this clonotype turned up a few times. The chain has TRBV15 and TRBJ1-2, with a tentative D call TRBD1 (5 bases). The CDR3 has 15 amino acids. V lost 0 bases, J lost 7 bases, and 15 bases lay in between. Germline CDR1 LNHNV, CDR2 YYDKDF (reference sequence). CDR3 amino acids: CATSRDRWGRGGYTF. Written as DNA, the CDR3 is TGTGCCACCAGCAGAGATAGATGGGGACGGGGTGGCTACACCTTC.

Here the CDR3 reads CSASWIRGQGANEQYF. CDR3 bases: TGCAGTGCCAGTTGGATTCGGGGACAGGGGGCAAACGAGCAGTACTTC. The chain uses TRBV20-1 and TRBJ2-7, with 12 nucleotides matching TRBD1. The CDR3 sequence is 16 residues long. V dropped 6 bases and J dropped 5; count of bases not matched to a gene: 14. The germline gives CDR1 DFQATT, CDR2 SNEGSKA (reference sequence).

The chain carries TRBV7-8 and TRBJ2-1, with 13 bases fitting TRBD2. V lost 6 bases, J lost 7 bases, and 3 bases stayed unmatched. This CDR3 region has 14 residues. Germline CDR1 is SGHVS and CDR2 is FQNEAQ. In DNA form, the CDR3 reads TGTGCCAGCAGACTAGCGGGGGGGCCAAATGAGCAGTTCTTC. This sequence encodes CASRLAGGPNEQFF.

This clonotype was detected ten times or more. The chain employs TRBV29-1 and TRBJ2-5; the D is unclear. The CDR3 totals 10 residues. The germline V gene has CDR1 SQVTM and CDR2 ANQGSEA. V dropped 4 bases and J dropped 4 bases, with 4 bases sitting between them. CDR3 DNA: TGCAGCGTTGGGGGAGAGACCCAGTACTTC. Its protein product is CSVGGETQYF.

This clonotype was counted only a few times. This rearrangement joins TRBV15 to TRBJ1-4, with 7 bases lining up with TRBD1. The trim removed 5 bases at V and 0 bases at J, leaving 6 bases unmatched. Germline V gene lookup returns CDR1 LNHNV and CDR2 YYDKDF (reference sequence). The CDR3 extends over 16 amino acids. The DNA of the CDR3 is TGTGCCACCAGCGGCTCAGGGGGGCCAACTAATGAAAAACTGTTTTTT. Translation: CATSGSGGPTNEKLFF.

A few counts support this clonotype. V gene TRBV13 combines with J gene TRBJ1-5; maybe TRBD1 (5 bases). V was clipped by 3 bases and J by 4 bases, with 10 bases between them. Germline V lookup: CDR1 PRHDT, CDR2 FYEKMQ (reference sequence). The CDR3 is 14 residues long. For the CDR3, the DNA is TGTGCCAGCAGCTTGGGGCGGATTAATCAGCCCCAGCATTTT. This gives the protein CASSLGRINQPQHF.

There are a few counts of this clonotype. The chain employs TRBV5-1 and TRBJ2-5; the match to TRBD2 covers 7 bases. The V gene end was trimmed by 4 bases and the J gene end by 1 base; junction bases not matched to a gene: 4. Germline V gene data show CDR1 as SGHRS and CDR2 as YFSETQ. The CDR3 extends over 14 amino acids. This CDR3 reads CASSPGTTQETQYF. CDR3 bases: TGCGCCAGCAGCCCAGGGACTACCCAAGAGACCCAGTACTTC. Using reference TRBV5-1 and TRBJ2-5 for the parts outside the CDR3, the full variable domain is KAGVTQTPRYLIKTRGQQVTLSCSPISGHRSVSWYQQTPGQGLQFLFEYFSETQRNKGNFPGRFSGRQFSNSRSEMNVSTLELGDSALYLCASSPGTTQETQYFGPGTRLLVL.